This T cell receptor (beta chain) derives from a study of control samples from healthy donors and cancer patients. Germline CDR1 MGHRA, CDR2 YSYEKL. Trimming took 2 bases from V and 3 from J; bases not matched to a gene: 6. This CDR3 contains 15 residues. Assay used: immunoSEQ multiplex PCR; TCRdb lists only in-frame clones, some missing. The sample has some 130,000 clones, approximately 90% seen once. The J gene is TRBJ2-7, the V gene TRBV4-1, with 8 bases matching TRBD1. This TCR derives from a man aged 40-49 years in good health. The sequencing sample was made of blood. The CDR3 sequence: CASSQLPTGVYEQYF. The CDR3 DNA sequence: TGCGCCAGCAGCCAACTTCCGACAGGGGTCTACGAGCAGTACTTC.